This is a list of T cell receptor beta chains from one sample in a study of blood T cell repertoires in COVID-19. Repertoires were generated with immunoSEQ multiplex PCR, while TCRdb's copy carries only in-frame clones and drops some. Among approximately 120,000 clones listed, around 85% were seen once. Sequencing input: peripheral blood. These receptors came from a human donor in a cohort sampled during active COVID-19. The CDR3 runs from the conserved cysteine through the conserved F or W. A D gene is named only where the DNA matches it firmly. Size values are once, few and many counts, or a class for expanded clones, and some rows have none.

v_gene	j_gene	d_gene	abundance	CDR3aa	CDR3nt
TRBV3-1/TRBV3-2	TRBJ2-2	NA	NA	CASSPQGAGELFF	TGTGCCAGCAGCCCCCAAGGGGCCGGGGAGCTGTTTTTT
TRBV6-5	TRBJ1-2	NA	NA	CASSYAGAVNGYTF	TGTGCCAGCAGTTACGCAGGGGCGGTTAATGGCTACACCTTC
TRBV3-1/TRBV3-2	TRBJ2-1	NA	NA	CASSPGHEQFF	TGTGCCAGCAGCCCAGGGCATGAGCAGTTCTTC
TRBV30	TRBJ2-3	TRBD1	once	CAWSPGGRTDTQYF	TGTGCCTGGTCGCCAGGGGGTAGGACAGATACGCAGTATTTT
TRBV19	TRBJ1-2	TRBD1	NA	CASNPTGPYGYTF	TGTGCCAGTAACCCGACAGGGCCCTATGGCTACACCTTC
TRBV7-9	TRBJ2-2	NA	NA	CASSFGLAAVAGELFF	TGTGCCAGCAGCTTTGGGCTAGCAGCAGTCGCCGGGGAGCTGTTTTTT
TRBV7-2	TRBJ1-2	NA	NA	CASSLMGYGGGYTF	TGTGCCAGCAGCTTAATGGGGTACGGAGGTGGCTACACCTTC
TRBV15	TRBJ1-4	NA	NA	CATSRVGEEKLFF	TGTGCCACCAGCAGGGTCGGTGAAGAAAAACTGTTTTTT
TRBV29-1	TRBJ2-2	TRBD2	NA	CSVQREDTGELFF	TGCAGCGTTCAGCGGGAGGACACCGGGGAGCTGTTTTTT
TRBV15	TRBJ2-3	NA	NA	CATSRDHTDTQYF	TGTGCCACCAGCAGAGATCACACAGATACGCAGTATTTT
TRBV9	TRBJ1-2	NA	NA	CASSVDRGSYGYTF	TGTGCCAGCAGCGTAGATCGAGGCTCCTATGGCTACACCTTC
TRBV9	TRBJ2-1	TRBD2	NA	CASSARGVSSNEQFF	TGTGCCAGCAGCGCTCGGGGGGTTAGTAGTAATGAGCAGTTCTTC
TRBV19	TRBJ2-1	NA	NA	CASSIDFSKISQNEQFF	TGTGCCAGTAGTATAGATTTTAGTAAGATATCCCAAAATGAGCAGTTCTTC
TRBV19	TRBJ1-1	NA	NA	CASSPSPGGRIPEAFF	TGTGCCAGTAGTCCCAGCCCCGGGGGGCGAATCCCTGAAGCTTTCTTT
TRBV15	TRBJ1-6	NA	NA	CATSQGSSYNSPLHF	TGTGCCACCAGCCAGGGGAGCTCCTATAATTCACCCCTCCACTTT
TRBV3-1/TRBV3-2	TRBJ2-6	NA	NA	CASSQVGASGANVLTF	TGTGCCAGCAGCCAAGTGGGGGCCTCTGGGGCCAACGTCCTGACTTTC
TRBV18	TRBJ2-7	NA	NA	CASSPSLSSYEQYF	TGTGCCAGCTCACCGTCCCTCTCTTCCTACGAGCAGTACTTC
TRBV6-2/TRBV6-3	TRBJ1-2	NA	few	CASSDRSYGYTF	TGTGCCAGCAGTGACAGGAGCTATGGCTACACCTTC
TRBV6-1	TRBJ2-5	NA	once	CASSEEAGEETQYF	TGTGCCAGCAGTGAAGAGGCAGGGGAAGAGACCCAGTACTTC
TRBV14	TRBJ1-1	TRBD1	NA	CASSQERDSFQAFF	TGTGCCAGCAGCCAAGAACGGGACAGTTTCCAAGCTTTCTTT
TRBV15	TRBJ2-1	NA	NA	CATSRDGVSYNEQFF	TGTGCCACCAGCAGAGACGGGGTGTCCTACAATGAGCAGTTCTTC
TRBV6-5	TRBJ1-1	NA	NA	CAATENTEAFF	TGTGCCGCTACAGAGAACACTGAAGCTTTCTTT
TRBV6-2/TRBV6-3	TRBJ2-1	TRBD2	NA	CASSPETSGTYNEQFF	TGTGCCAGCAGCCCAGAAACTAGCGGAACCTACAATGAGCAGTTCTTC
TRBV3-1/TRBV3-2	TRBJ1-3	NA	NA	CASSQFQGSGNTIYF	TGTGCCAGCAGCCAATTCCAGGGCTCTGGAAACACCATATATTTT
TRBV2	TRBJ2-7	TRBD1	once	CATGQGMAEQYF	TGTGCCACGGGACAGGGAATGGCCGAGCAGTACTTC
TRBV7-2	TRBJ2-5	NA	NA	CASRLQVWQETQYF	TGTGCCAGCAGATTACAGGTTTGGCAAGAGACCCAGTACTTC
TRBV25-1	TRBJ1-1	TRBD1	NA	CASSPGGPEAFF	TGTGCCAGCAGCCCAGGGGGTCCTGAAGCTTTCTTT
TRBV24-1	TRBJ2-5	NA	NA	CATSDESGSETQYF	TGTGCCACCAGTGATGAATCAGGGTCAGAGACCCAGTACTTC
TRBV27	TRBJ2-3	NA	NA	CASSSEEGTDTQYF	TGTGCCAGCAGTTCGGAGGAGGGAACAGATACGCAGTATTTT
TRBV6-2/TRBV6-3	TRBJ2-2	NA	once	CASSSLRQSPYTGELFF	TGTGCCAGCAGTTCTCTCCGACAGAGTCCATACACCGGGGAGCTGTTTTTT
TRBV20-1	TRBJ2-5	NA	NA	CSARVVETQYF	TGCAGTGCTAGAGTAGTGGAGACCCAGTACTTC